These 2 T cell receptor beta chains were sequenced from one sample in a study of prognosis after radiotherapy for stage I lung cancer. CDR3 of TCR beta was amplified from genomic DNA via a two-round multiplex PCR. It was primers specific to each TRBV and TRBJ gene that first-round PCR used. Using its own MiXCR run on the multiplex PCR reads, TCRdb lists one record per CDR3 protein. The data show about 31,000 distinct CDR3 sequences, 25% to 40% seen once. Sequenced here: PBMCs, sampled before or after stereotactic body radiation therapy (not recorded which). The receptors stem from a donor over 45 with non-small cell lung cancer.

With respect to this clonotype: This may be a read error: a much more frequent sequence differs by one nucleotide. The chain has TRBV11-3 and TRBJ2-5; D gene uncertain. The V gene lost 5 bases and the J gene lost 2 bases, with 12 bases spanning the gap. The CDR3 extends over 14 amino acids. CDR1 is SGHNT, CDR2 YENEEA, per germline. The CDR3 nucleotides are TGTGCCAGCAGCCAAGGACCGGTACAAGAGACCCAGTACTTC. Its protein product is CASSQGPVQETQYF.

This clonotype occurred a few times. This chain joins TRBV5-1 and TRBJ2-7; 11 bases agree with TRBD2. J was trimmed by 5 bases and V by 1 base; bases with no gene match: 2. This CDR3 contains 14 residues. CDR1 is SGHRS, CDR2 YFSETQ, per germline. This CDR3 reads CASSLTSGRDEQYF. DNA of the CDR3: TGCGCCAGCAGCTTGACTAGCGGGAGAGACGAGCAGTACTTC.